A selection of T cell receptor beta chains follows, all from one sample in a study of cytomegalovirus exposure and HLA in healthy donors. TCRdb's table, derived via immunoSEQ multiplex PCR, lists solely in-frame clones and lacks some. The table lists 25,000 to 40,000 clones. The sample comprised PBMCs. The receptors were gathered from a female donor in good health and CMV-seronegative. The CDR3 runs from the conserved cysteine through the conserved F or W. D genes are given only for firm matches. Clone size is not always given. Where it is, it says once, few, many or a class for expanded clones.

v_call: TRBV19
clone_size: NA
j_call: TRBJ1-5
d_call: NA
cdr3_nt: TGTGCCAGTAGTATAGGGTCAGGTAGAAATCAGCCCCAGCATTTT
cdr3_aa: CASSIGSGRNQPQHF

v_call: TRBV6-5
clone_size: NA
j_call: TRBJ1-6
d_call: NA
cdr3_nt: TGTGCCAGCAGTAAAGGGGGACATTATAATTCACCCCTCCACTTT
cdr3_aa: CASSKGGHYNSPLHF

v_call: TRBV6-5
clone_size: NA
j_call: TRBJ2-1
d_call: TRBD2
cdr3_nt: TGTGCCAGCAGCCAAGACGGGAGGTTGGACAATGAGCAGTTCTTC
cdr3_aa: CASSQDGRLDNEQFF

v_call: TRBV7-9
clone_size: NA
j_call: TRBJ2-4
d_call: NA
cdr3_nt: TGTGCCAGCAGCCCCGGACTTAAAAACATTCAGTACTTC
cdr3_aa: CASSPGLKNIQYF

v_call: TRBV9
clone_size: NA
j_call: TRBJ2-5
d_call: NA
cdr3_nt: TGTGCCAGCAGCCCCCGGGATGGGGAGACCCAGTACTTC
cdr3_aa: CASSPRDGETQYF

v_call: TRBV5-5
clone_size: NA
j_call: TRBJ2-1
d_call: NA
cdr3_nt: TGTGCCAGCAGCTTGGTAGTGACAGCCAACAATGAGCAGTTCTTC
cdr3_aa: CASSLVVTANNEQFF

v_call: TRBV30
clone_size: NA
j_call: TRBJ2-1
d_call: NA
cdr3_nt: TGTGCCTGGAGTGTAGGTGAGGATGAGCAGTTCTTC
cdr3_aa: CAWSVGEDEQFF

v_call: TRBV5-1
clone_size: NA
j_call: TRBJ2-5
d_call: TRBD2
cdr3_nt: TGCGCCAGCAGCCCCGGGGGGGCGCCACTAGGAGAGACCCAGTACTTC
cdr3_aa: CASSPGGAPLGETQYF

v_call: TRBV9
clone_size: NA
j_call: TRBJ2-5
d_call: NA
cdr3_nt: TGTGCCAGCAGCCCGTTCGGGGATCTGTACCAAGAGACCCAGTACTTC
cdr3_aa: CASSPFGDLYQETQYF

v_call: TRBV10-3
clone_size: NA
j_call: TRBJ1-5
d_call: TRBD1
cdr3_nt: TGTGCCATCACAAGCAGGCCCAGGGGGTGGAATCAGCCCCAGCATTTT
cdr3_aa: CAITSRPRGWNQPQHF

v_call: TRBV7-9
clone_size: NA
j_call: TRBJ2-5
d_call: NA
cdr3_nt: TGTGCCAGCAGCTTCGGGGGGCGAGAGACCCAGTACTTC
cdr3_aa: CASSFGGRETQYF

v_call: TRBV5-6
clone_size: NA
j_call: TRBJ1-2
d_call: NA
cdr3_nt: TGTGCCAGCAGCTGGGGGGACAACTATGGCTACACCTTC
cdr3_aa: CASSWGDNYGYTF

v_call: TRBV4-2
clone_size: NA
j_call: TRBJ1-5
d_call: NA
cdr3_nt: TGTGCCAGCAGCCAAGCTAGTAACAATCAGCCCCAGCATTTT
cdr3_aa: CASSQASNNQPQHF

v_call: TRBV7-9
clone_size: NA
j_call: TRBJ2-3
d_call: NA
cdr3_nt: TGTGCCAGCAGCGCGACAGATACGCAGTATTTT
cdr3_aa: CASSATDTQYF

v_call: TRBV9
clone_size: NA
j_call: TRBJ1-2
d_call: TRBD1
cdr3_nt: TGTGCCAGCAGAGGGACAGGCCCAGCGGGGGGCTACACCTTC
cdr3_aa: CASRGTGPAGGYTF

v_call: TRBV5-8
clone_size: NA
j_call: TRBJ1-3
d_call: NA
cdr3_nt: TGTGCCAGCAGCTCCCTCGTCGGGAGGCTTGGCTCTGGAAACACCATATATTTT
cdr3_aa: CASSSLVGRLGSGNTIYF

v_call: TRBV7-9
clone_size: NA
j_call: TRBJ2-1
d_call: TRBD1
cdr3_nt: TGTGCCAGCAGCTTCTCCGAGACAGGGTCCAATGAGCAGTTCTTC
cdr3_aa: CASSFSETGSNEQFF

v_call: TRBV7-2
clone_size: NA
j_call: TRBJ2-3
d_call: NA
cdr3_nt: TGTGCCAGCAGCATACAAAAAACAGATACGCAGTATTTT
cdr3_aa: CASSIQKTDTQYF

v_call: TRBV18
clone_size: NA
j_call: TRBJ2-2
d_call: TRBD1
cdr3_nt: TGTGCCAGCTCCCGGGACAGGGAGAACACCGGGGAGCTGTTTTTT
cdr3_aa: CASSRDRENTGELFF

v_call: TRBV7-9
clone_size: NA
j_call: TRBJ1-1
d_call: NA
cdr3_nt: TGTGCCAGCAGCTTAGGACGGACAGAAAACACTGAAGCTTTCTTT
cdr3_aa: CASSLGRTENTEAFF

v_call: TRBV10-1
clone_size: NA
j_call: TRBJ2-1
d_call: TRBD2
cdr3_nt: TGCGCCAGCAGTGAAAACGGGGGGGACAATGAGCAGTTCTTC
cdr3_aa: CASSENGGDNEQFF

v_call: TRBV6-5
clone_size: NA
j_call: TRBJ2-7
d_call: NA
cdr3_nt: TGTGCCAGCACCTCAGGGCAACGCGGCGAGCAGTACTTC
cdr3_aa: CASTSGQRGEQYF

v_call: TRBV4-1
clone_size: NA
j_call: TRBJ1-6
d_call: NA
cdr3_nt: TGCGCCAGCAGCCTCGCAGGGGCAGGGGATTATAATTCACCCCTCCACTTT
cdr3_aa: CASSLAGAGDYNSPLHF

v_call: TRBV28
clone_size: NA
j_call: TRBJ1-1
d_call: NA
cdr3_nt: TGTGCCAGCAGTCCGGGGCCGGGGGTCGGAACTGAAGCTTTCTTT
cdr3_aa: CASSPGPGVGTEAFF

v_call: TRBV29-1
clone_size: NA
j_call: TRBJ1-2
d_call: TRBD1
cdr3_nt: TGCAGCGTTGAGGGGGACAGGGCGGGAGGCTACACCTTC
cdr3_aa: CSVEGDRAGGYTF

v_call: TRBV6-1
clone_size: NA
j_call: TRBJ1-2
d_call: NA
cdr3_nt: TGTGCCAGCAGAGGAACAGGCCAATATGGCTACACCTTC
cdr3_aa: CASRGTGQYGYTF

v_call: TRBV14
clone_size: NA
j_call: TRBJ2-3
d_call: TRBD1
cdr3_nt: TGTGCCAGTCGGACAGGTTCAGATACGCAGTATTTT
cdr3_aa: CASRTGSDTQYF

v_call: TRBV4-1
clone_size: medium-sized
j_call: TRBJ1-5
d_call: NA
cdr3_nt: TGCGCCAGCAGTGGGGCAGGGGATAGCAATCAGCCCCAGCATTTT
cdr3_aa: CASSGAGDSNQPQHF

v_call: TRBV18
clone_size: NA
j_call: TRBJ2-7
d_call: TRBD1
cdr3_nt: TGTGCCAGCTCACAATTCCCGGGACAGGGAGCCATGAGGATAAGTAACGAGCAGTACTTC
cdr3_aa: CASSQFPGQGAMRISNEQYF

v_call: TRBV6-1
clone_size: NA
j_call: TRBJ1-5
d_call: NA
cdr3_nt: TGTGCCAGCAGTGGCCGGACAGTTAGCAATCAGCCCCAGCATTTT
cdr3_aa: CASSGRTVSNQPQHF

v_call: TRBV28
clone_size: NA
j_call: TRBJ1-1
d_call: NA
cdr3_nt: TGTGCCAGCAGTCATAGCGCGGTGTTGACTGAAGCTTTCTTT
cdr3_aa: CASSHSAVLTEAFF

v_call: TRBV11-3
clone_size: NA
j_call: TRBJ2-7
d_call: NA
cdr3_nt: TGTGCCAGCAGCTTAGAATACAGCTCCTACGAGCAGTACTTC
cdr3_aa: CASSLEYSSYEQYF

v_call: TRBV2
clone_size: NA
j_call: TRBJ1-5
d_call: TRBD1
cdr3_nt: TGTGCCAGCAGTGGACAGGGAGGAAGGCAGCCCCAGCATTTT
cdr3_aa: CASSGQGGRQPQHF

v_call: TRBV9
clone_size: NA
j_call: TRBJ1-5
d_call: NA
cdr3_nt: TGTGCCAGCAGCGTAGAGGACAATAATCAGCCCCAGCATTTT
cdr3_aa: CASSVEDNNQPQHF

v_call: TRBV6-1
clone_size: NA
j_call: TRBJ1-6
d_call: TRBD1
cdr3_nt: TGTGCCAGCAGTGAAGCGGGAAACAGGGGGGATTCACCCCTCCACTTT
cdr3_aa: CASSEAGNRGDSPLHF

v_call: TRBV5-4
clone_size: NA
j_call: TRBJ2-5
d_call: TRBD2
cdr3_nt: TGTGCCAGCAGGAAGACTAGCGGGGGGGAAGAGACCCAGTACTTC
cdr3_aa: CASRKTSGGEETQYF

v_call: TRBV9
clone_size: NA
j_call: TRBJ2-5
d_call: NA
cdr3_nt: TGTGCCAGCAGCGTAGGTTCGTTAGGATGGGGGCTTGAGACCCAGTACTTC
cdr3_aa: CASSVGSLGWGLETQYF

v_call: TRBV6-5
clone_size: NA
j_call: TRBJ1-2
d_call: TRBD1
cdr3_nt: TGTGCCAGCAGACCGGCAGGGGGCGTAGACTATGGCTACACCTTC
cdr3_aa: CASRPAGGVDYGYTF

v_call: TRBV18
clone_size: NA
j_call: TRBJ1-5
d_call: TRBD1
cdr3_nt: TGTGCCAGCCTACAGGGGGCAGGTCAGCCCCAGCATTTT
cdr3_aa: CASLQGAGQPQHF

v_call: TRBV7-9
clone_size: NA
j_call: TRBJ1-2
d_call: TRBD1
cdr3_nt: TGTGCCAGCAGCTTAAAGACAGGGAATGGCTACACCTTC
cdr3_aa: CASSLKTGNGYTF

v_call: TRBV14
clone_size: NA
j_call: TRBJ2-7
d_call: TRBD1
cdr3_nt: TGTGCCAGCAGCCAAGAGACAGGGGCTGCCTACGAGCAGTACTTC
cdr3_aa: CASSQETGAAYEQYF

v_call: TRBV29-1
clone_size: NA
j_call: TRBJ1-1
d_call: NA
cdr3_nt: TGCAGCGTTCCGGGTCTTACGAACACTGAAGCTTTCTTT
cdr3_aa: CSVPGLTNTEAFF

v_call: TRBV6-5
clone_size: NA
j_call: TRBJ1-2
d_call: NA
cdr3_nt: TGTGCCAGCTATTCCAACCGGGATCTCTATGGCTACACCTTC
cdr3_aa: CASYSNRDLYGYTF

v_call: TRBV6-1
clone_size: NA
j_call: TRBJ2-3
d_call: TRBD2
cdr3_nt: TGTGCCAGCAGTGCAGTAGCGGGGGGGCAGGCAGATACGCAGTATTTT
cdr3_aa: CASSAVAGGQADTQYF

v_call: TRBV5-1
clone_size: NA
j_call: TRBJ2-7
d_call: NA
cdr3_nt: TGCGCCAGCAGCTTGGATGGCAGAAGCTCCGGGGAGCAGTACTTC
cdr3_aa: CASSLDGRSSGEQYF

v_call: TRBV10-3
clone_size: NA
j_call: TRBJ1-2
d_call: TRBD1
cdr3_nt: TGTGCCATCAGTGCGCAGGGGGTAGCTAACTATGGCTACACCTTC
cdr3_aa: CAISAQGVANYGYTF

v_call: TRBV11-3
clone_size: NA
j_call: TRBJ2-1
d_call: NA
cdr3_nt: TGTGCCAGCAGCCCGCGACGGGGCTCCTACAATGAGCAGTTCTTC
cdr3_aa: CASSPRRGSYNEQFF

v_call: TRBV5-1
clone_size: NA
j_call: TRBJ2-4
d_call: NA
cdr3_nt: TGCGCCAGCAGCTTGGCCTCAACAGGGAAAAACATTCAGTACTTC
cdr3_aa: CASSLASTGKNIQYF

v_call: TRBV11-2
clone_size: NA
j_call: TRBJ2-1
d_call: NA
cdr3_nt: TGTGCCAGCGGGGCTTCCTCCTACAATGAGCAGTTCTTC
cdr3_aa: CASGASSYNEQFF

v_call: TRBV4-2
clone_size: NA
j_call: TRBJ1-4
d_call: NA
cdr3_nt: TGTGCCAGCAGCCAAGATGGAGGGAGAAGGGTACTGTTTTTT
cdr3_aa: CASSQDGGRRVLFF

v_call: TRBV11-2
clone_size: NA
j_call: TRBJ2-4
d_call: TRBD1
cdr3_nt: TGTGCCAGCAGCTTAATCCGGGAATCGGGACAGACAAAGGGGAACATTCAGTACTTC
cdr3_aa: CASSLIRESGQTKGNIQYF

v_call: TRBV29-1
clone_size: NA
j_call: TRBJ1-1
d_call: NA
cdr3_nt: TGCAGCGTTGTAGGGGCTAGTTTTTTGGGCACTGAAGCTTTCTTT
cdr3_aa: CSVVGASFLGTEAFF